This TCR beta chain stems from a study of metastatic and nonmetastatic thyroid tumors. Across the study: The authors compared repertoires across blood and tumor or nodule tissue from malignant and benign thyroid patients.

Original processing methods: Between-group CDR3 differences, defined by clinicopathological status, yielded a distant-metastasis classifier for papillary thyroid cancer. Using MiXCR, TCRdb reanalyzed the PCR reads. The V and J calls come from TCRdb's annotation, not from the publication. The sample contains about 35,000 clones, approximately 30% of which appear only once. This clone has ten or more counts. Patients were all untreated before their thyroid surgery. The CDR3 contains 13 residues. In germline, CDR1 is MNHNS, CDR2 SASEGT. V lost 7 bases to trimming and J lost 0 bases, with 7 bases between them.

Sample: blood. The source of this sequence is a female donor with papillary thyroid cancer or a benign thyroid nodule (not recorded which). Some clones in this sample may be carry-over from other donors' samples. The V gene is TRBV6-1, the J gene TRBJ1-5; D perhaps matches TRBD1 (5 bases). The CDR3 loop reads CASKGDSNQPQHF. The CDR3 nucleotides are TGTGCCAGCAAAGGGGATAGCAATCAGCCCCAGCATTTT.